These T cell receptor beta chains were read from a single sample in a study of T cell responses to AZD1222 COVID-19 vaccine. Data came from immunoSEQ multiplex PCR; TCRdb stores just in-frame clones and leaves some out. The table lists over 90,000 clones, 88% of them singletons, with over 10% in the top ten. The source material was peripheral blood, sampled 28 days after the second AZD1222 dose. The receptors were sampled from an adult who received the AZD1222 COVID-19 vaccine. Each CDR3 is given with its conserved first and last residue. Fields, in order: CDR3 DNA, CDR3 protein, J gene, clone size, D gene, V gene. A D gene is named only where the DNA matches it firmly. Part of the rows lack a size; the others show once, few, many or a class for expanded clones.

CDR3 DNA: TGTGCCAGCAGCAAAGATAGGGGGACTGAAGCTTTCTTT
CDR3 protein: CASSKDRGTEAFF
J gene: TRBJ1-1
clone size: -
D gene: -
V gene: TRBV7-3

CDR3 DNA: TGTGCCAGCAGCTCTGCGACTAGCGGGAGACGGGATACGCAGTATTTT
CDR3 protein: CASSSATSGRRDTQYF
J gene: TRBJ2-3
clone size: few
D gene: TRBD2
V gene: TRBV7-3

CDR3 DNA: TGTGCCAGCAGCGATCCGGGGGAGGGTACAGCGAACACTGAAGCTTTCTTT
CDR3 protein: CASSDPGEGTANTEAFF
J gene: TRBJ1-1
clone size: -
D gene: -
V gene: TRBV5-4

CDR3 DNA: TGTGCCAGCAGCTGGGGGGGGGCAATGAACACTGAAGCTTTCTTT
CDR3 protein: CASSWGGAMNTEAFF
J gene: TRBJ1-1
clone size: -
D gene: -
V gene: TRBV6-5

CDR3 DNA: TGTGCCAGCAGCACAGGCAGGCATGGCTACACCTTC
CDR3 protein: CASSTGRHGYTF
J gene: TRBJ1-2
clone size: -
D gene: -
V gene: TRBV6-6

CDR3 DNA: TGTGCCAGCAGTAGAGACAGGGAAGCTTTCTTT
CDR3 protein: CASSRDREAFF
J gene: TRBJ1-1
clone size: once
D gene: -
V gene: TRBV5-4

CDR3 DNA: TGTGCCAGCAGCCAAGACCGGGGGGGGCCCCAGCATTTT
CDR3 protein: CASSQDRGGPQHF
J gene: TRBJ1-5
clone size: -
D gene: -
V gene: TRBV3-1/TRBV3-2

CDR3 DNA: TGCGCCAGCAGCGGCTTAGGGGCGGGGAGGAACACTGAAGCTTTCTTT
CDR3 protein: CASSGLGAGRNTEAFF
J gene: TRBJ1-1
clone size: once
D gene: -
V gene: TRBV5-1

CDR3 DNA: TGCGCCAGCCCATTTGACAGGCAAGAGACCCAGTACTTC
CDR3 protein: CASPFDRQETQYF
J gene: TRBJ2-5
clone size: -
D gene: -
V gene: TRBV10-1

CDR3 DNA: TGTGCCAGCAGCTTCCTCCAAGAGACCCAGTACTTC
CDR3 protein: CASSFLQETQYF
J gene: TRBJ2-5
clone size: once
D gene: -
V gene: TRBV11-3

CDR3 DNA: TGTGCCAGCAGCTTGCAGTCGAGCGGAGAGACCCAGTACTTC
CDR3 protein: CASSLQSSGETQYF
J gene: TRBJ2-5
clone size: -
D gene: -
V gene: TRBV5-4

CDR3 DNA: TGTGCCAGCAGTGATAACGGACATAATTCACCCCTCCACTTT
CDR3 protein: CASSDNGHNSPLHF
J gene: TRBJ1-6
clone size: -
D gene: -
V gene: TRBV6-1

CDR3 DNA: TGTGCCAGCAGCCCCAAACGGGAAGTACGCAATGAGCAGTTCTTC
CDR3 protein: CASSPKREVRNEQFF
J gene: TRBJ2-1
clone size: -
D gene: -
V gene: TRBV7-9

CDR3 DNA: TGTGCCAGCAGCTCTGGGACAGGGGGTGCTGAGACCCAGTACTTC
CDR3 protein: CASSSGTGGAETQYF
J gene: TRBJ2-5
clone size: -
D gene: TRBD1
V gene: TRBV7-2

CDR3 DNA: TGTGCCAGCAGTTTGCCAGGGGGCGACGAGCAGTACTTC
CDR3 protein: CASSLPGGDEQYF
J gene: TRBJ2-7
clone size: -
D gene: TRBD1
V gene: TRBV28

CDR3 DNA: TGTGCCAGCAGCGGGGGGACGTCGGAAAAACTGTTTTTT
CDR3 protein: CASSGGTSEKLFF
J gene: TRBJ1-4
clone size: -
D gene: -
V gene: TRBV5-6

CDR3 DNA: TGTGCCAGCAGCTCTGGACAGGGAATGATTCTAGCCAAAAACATTCAGTACTTC
CDR3 protein: CASSSGQGMILAKNIQYF
J gene: TRBJ2-4
clone size: -
D gene: TRBD1
V gene: TRBV7-9

CDR3 DNA: TGTGCCAGCAGCGTAGGCGGGACAGGGGACTATGGCTACACCTTC
CDR3 protein: CASSVGGTGDYGYTF
J gene: TRBJ1-2
clone size: -
D gene: TRBD1
V gene: TRBV9

CDR3 DNA: TGTGCCAGTAGTTTCTTTGACAGCTTGAACACTGAAGCTTTCTTT
CDR3 protein: CASSFFDSLNTEAFF
J gene: TRBJ1-1
clone size: -
D gene: -
V gene: TRBV19

CDR3 DNA: TGCGCCAGCAGCGTACGTAGCGGGAATGAGCAGTTCTTC
CDR3 protein: CASSVRSGNEQFF
J gene: TRBJ2-1
clone size: -
D gene: TRBD2
V gene: TRBV5-1

CDR3 DNA: TGTGCCAGCAGTCTCGGACAGGGTGAAAATCAGCCCCAGCATTTT
CDR3 protein: CASSLGQGENQPQHF
J gene: TRBJ1-5
clone size: -
D gene: TRBD1
V gene: TRBV6-6

CDR3 DNA: TGTGCCAGCAGCCAAGACACCTATACGCAGTATTTT
CDR3 protein: CASSQDTYTQYF
J gene: TRBJ2-3
clone size: -
D gene: -
V gene: TRBV3-1/TRBV3-2

CDR3 DNA: TGTGCCAGCAGCTTAGGACGGACTAGCGGGGTAGACACAGATACGCAGTATTTT
CDR3 protein: CASSLGRTSGVDTDTQYF
J gene: TRBJ2-3
clone size: -
D gene: TRBD2
V gene: TRBV7-3

CDR3 DNA: TGTGCCAGCAGCTCCGGGACTAGCAAATACAATGAGCAGTTCTTC
CDR3 protein: CASSSGTSKYNEQFF
J gene: TRBJ2-1
clone size: -
D gene: TRBD2
V gene: TRBV11-1

CDR3 DNA: TGTGCCAGCAGTTCAGGGTACAGCCCTGAAGCTTTCTTT
CDR3 protein: CASSSGYSPEAFF
J gene: TRBJ1-1
clone size: -
D gene: -
V gene: TRBV27

CDR3 DNA: TGTGCCAGCAGCCAGGCGCGGCCAGGGAGCTCCTACGAGCAGTACTTC
CDR3 protein: CASSQARPGSSYEQYF
J gene: TRBJ2-7
clone size: -
D gene: -
V gene: TRBV3-1/TRBV3-2

CDR3 DNA: TGTGCCAGCAGCTGGGCCAGCACAGATACGCAGTATTTT
CDR3 protein: CASSWASTDTQYF
J gene: TRBJ2-3
clone size: -
D gene: -
V gene: TRBV7-2

CDR3 DNA: TGTGCCAGTAGTATAAAAGGGACCCCGAGCACAGATACGCAGTATTTT
CDR3 protein: CASSIKGTPSTDTQYF
J gene: TRBJ2-3
clone size: -
D gene: -
V gene: TRBV19

CDR3 DNA: TGTGCCAGCAGTGAAGCAGGGGACTATGGCTACACCTTC
CDR3 protein: CASSEAGDYGYTF
J gene: TRBJ1-2
clone size: -
D gene: -
V gene: TRBV6-1

CDR3 DNA: TGTGCCAGCAGCCCCCATGCTGGAAGCTCCTATAATTCACCCCTCCACTTT
CDR3 protein: CASSPHAGSSYNSPLHF
J gene: TRBJ1-6
clone size: -
D gene: -
V gene: TRBV7-8

CDR3 DNA: TGTGCCAGCCCTGCTCCCAGGCCTAACTATGGCTACACCTTC
CDR3 protein: CASPAPRPNYGYTF
J gene: TRBJ1-2
clone size: -
D gene: -
V gene: TRBV21-1

CDR3 DNA: TGCAGCGTTCTGAGCTATGGCTACACCTTC
CDR3 protein: CSVLSYGYTF
J gene: TRBJ1-2
clone size: -
D gene: -
V gene: TRBV29-1

CDR3 DNA: TGCGCCAGCAGCCCGGGACTAGCGGGAGGCTACGAGCAGTACTTC
CDR3 protein: CASSPGLAGGYEQYF
J gene: TRBJ2-7
clone size: -
D gene: TRBD2
V gene: TRBV5-1

CDR3 DNA: TGTGCCACCGACACGGCCCAAGAGACCCAGTACTTC
CDR3 protein: CATDTAQETQYF
J gene: TRBJ2-5
clone size: -
D gene: -
V gene: TRBV28

CDR3 DNA: TGTGCCAGTAGAGCCAGGGACAGGGGGTCTGGAAACACCATATATTTT
CDR3 protein: CASRARDRGSGNTIYF
J gene: TRBJ1-3
clone size: -
D gene: TRBD1
V gene: TRBV19

CDR3 DNA: TGTGCCAGCAGCGGTCCGAACACTGAAGCTTTCTTT
CDR3 protein: CASSGPNTEAFF
J gene: TRBJ1-1
clone size: -
D gene: -
V gene: TRBV9

CDR3 DNA: TGTGCCAGCAGCTCCCCCAATGAGCAGTTCTTC
CDR3 protein: CASSSPNEQFF
J gene: TRBJ2-1
clone size: -
D gene: -
V gene: TRBV5-6

CDR3 DNA: TGTGCCAGCAGCCCCCGAACCTACAATGAGCAGTTCTTC
CDR3 protein: CASSPRTYNEQFF
J gene: TRBJ2-1
clone size: once
D gene: -
V gene: TRBV16

CDR3 DNA: TGTGCCAGTAGTATGGTCGTCGGGTACGAGCAGTACTTC
CDR3 protein: CASSMVVGYEQYF
J gene: TRBJ2-7
clone size: -
D gene: -
V gene: TRBV19

CDR3 DNA: TGTGCCAGCAGCTTAAATCGAACCGGCTACACCTTC
CDR3 protein: CASSLNRTGYTF
J gene: TRBJ1-2
clone size: once
D gene: -
V gene: TRBV11-2

CDR3 DNA: TGTGCCAGCAGTGAGCTCCAATGGGATACGCAGTATTTT
CDR3 protein: CASSELQWDTQYF
J gene: TRBJ2-3
clone size: -
D gene: -
V gene: TRBV6-1

CDR3 DNA: TGTGCCAGCAGCGACACGGGAGTTGAGCAGTTCTTC
CDR3 protein: CASSDTGVEQFF
J gene: TRBJ2-1
clone size: -
D gene: -
V gene: TRBV7-2

CDR3 DNA: TGTGCCTGGATGAGGGACACCTCGGGGGAAAAACTGTTTTTT
CDR3 protein: CAWMRDTSGEKLFF
J gene: TRBJ1-4
clone size: once
D gene: -
V gene: TRBV30

CDR3 DNA: TGCGCCAGCAGCCAAAGGGACTCTTACGAGCAGTACTTC
CDR3 protein: CASSQRDSYEQYF
J gene: TRBJ2-7
clone size: -
D gene: -
V gene: TRBV4-1

CDR3 DNA: TGCAGCGCCAGGACAGGGTCGGAGTATGGCTACACCTTC
CDR3 protein: CSARTGSEYGYTF
J gene: TRBJ1-2
clone size: -
D gene: TRBD1
V gene: TRBV29-1

CDR3 DNA: TGTGCCAGCAGGCCCAGCGGGATCCCCTACGAGCAGTACTTC
CDR3 protein: CASRPSGIPYEQYF
J gene: TRBJ2-7
clone size: -
D gene: TRBD2
V gene: TRBV6-5